This is a list of T cell receptor beta chains from one sample in a study of tumor and adjacent non-tumor tissue in lung cancer. TCRdb reprocessed the multiplex PCR reads with MiXCR, giving one entry per CDR3 protein. This table has roughly 65,000 distinct CDR3 sequences, roughly 60% appearing once. The sequencing sample was made of lung tumor tissue. The receptors were sampled from a man over 45 with non-small cell lung cancer. The CDR3 runs from the conserved cysteine through the conserved F or W. A D gene is named only where the DNA matches it firmly. Clone size is not always given. Where it is, it says once, few, many or a class for expanded clones.

J gene: TRBJ1-1
D gene: TRBD1
clone size: .
V gene: TRBV24-1
CDR3 DNA: TGTGCCACCTGCGACAGGGGGTTTGATACTGAAGCTTTCTTT
CDR3 protein: CATCDRGFDTEAFF

J gene: TRBJ2-3
D gene: .
clone size: .
V gene: TRBV24-1
CDR3 DNA: TGTACCACCAGTGGTCGGAGCACAGATACACAGTATTTT
CDR3 protein: CTTSGRSTDTQYF

J gene: TRBJ1-1
D gene: TRBD1
clone size: .
V gene: TRBV11-2
CDR3 DNA: TGTGCAAGCAGCTCGGACAGGGCTGGAACTTTCTTT
CDR3 protein: CASSSDRAGTFF

J gene: TRBJ2-7
D gene: TRBD1
clone size: many
V gene: TRBV10-3
CDR3 DNA: TGTGCCATCAGTGAGCCGGGACAGGCGACCTACGAGCAGTACTTC
CDR3 protein: CAISEPGQATYEQYF

J gene: TRBJ1-5
D gene: .
clone size: few
V gene: TRBV5-1
CDR3 DNA: TGCGCCAGCAGCTTGGACGGCTACAATCAGCCCCAGCATTTT
CDR3 protein: CASSLDGYNQPQHF

J gene: TRBJ2-3
D gene: .
clone size: .
V gene: TRBV24-1
CDR3 DNA: TGTACCATCAGTGAGGGGACAGATACGCAGTATTTT
CDR3 protein: CTISEGTDTQYF

J gene: TRBJ2-7
D gene: TRBD2
clone size: many
V gene: TRBV5-4
CDR3 DNA: TGTGCCAGCAGCTTAGCGGGAGGCAACTCCTACGAGCAGTACTTC
CDR3 protein: CASSLAGGNSYEQYF

J gene: TRBJ1-2
D gene: .
clone size: .
V gene: TRBV29-1
CDR3 DNA: TGCAGCGTTGAGGAGAACTACGACTACACCTTC
CDR3 protein: CSVEENYDYTF

J gene: TRBJ2-3
D gene: .
clone size: .
V gene: TRBV10-3
CDR3 DNA: TGTGTCATCAGTGAGGCTAGCTCAGAGGTAGATACGCAGAATTTT
CDR3 protein: CVISEASSEVDTQNF

J gene: TRBJ2-7
D gene: .
clone size: many
V gene: TRBV7-9
CDR3 DNA: TGTGCCAGCAGCTTCACAGAGTACGAGCAGTACTTC
CDR3 protein: CASSFTEYEQYF

J gene: TRBJ2-2
D gene: .
clone size: .
V gene: TRBV11-2
CDR3 DNA: TGTGTCAGCAGCTTATATAAGGACCCCGGGGAGCTGTTTTTT
CDR3 protein: CVSSLYKDPGELFF